These T cell receptor beta chains were read from a single sample in a study of PD-1 blockade in classical Hodgkin lymphoma. The data were produced by immunoSEQ multiplex PCR, yet TCRdb's version contains in-frame clones alone and is incomplete. Of roughly 40,000 clones in the sample, around nine tenths are singletons; the top ten hold about a tenth. Here the sequenced sample was peripheral blood mononuclear cells (PBMCs), taken at baseline. The origin of the receptors is a human donor with classical Hodgkin lymphoma. Each CDR3 is given with its conserved first and last residue. The D gene is left open where the match is weak. Not all rows give a size; the values are once, few, many and, for expanded clones, a class.

V	J	D	size	DNA	CDR3
TRBV27	TRBJ2-6	-	-	TGTGCCAGCAGTTTTCAGGGCTGGGAGGCCAACGTCCTGACTTTC	CASSFQGWEANVLTF
TRBV7-2	TRBJ2-3	-	-	TGTGCCAGCAGCCACCTCGAGGGGGTTGAAGATACGCAGTATTTT	CASSHLEGVEDTQYF
TRBV10-3	TRBJ1-1	TRBD1	-	TGTGCCATCAGTGAGGGGACAGGGCCTGAAGCTTTCTTT	CAISEGTGPEAFF
TRBV6-4	TRBJ2-1	-	-	TGTGCCAGCAGTGCCTCGCATACTAATGAGCAGTTCTTC	CASSASHTNEQFF
TRBV28	TRBJ1-2	-	-	TGTGCCAGCAGAGTAGTTCATCAGGGAATCTATGGCTACACCTTC	CASRVVHQGIYGYTF
TRBV7-9	TRBJ1-1	-	once	TGTGCCAGCAGCTTAGCGCCGGCAGGGAACACTGAAGCTTTCTTT	CASSLAPAGNTEAFF
TRBV18	TRBJ1-2	-	once	TGTGCCAGCTCACCACCCCGGGGGAACTATGGCTACACCTTC	CASSPPRGNYGYTF
TRBV5-4	TRBJ2-1	TRBD1	-	TGTGCCAGCAGCCCGAGGGGGCTTACCTACAATGAGCAGTTCTTC	CASSPRGLTYNEQFF
TRBV6-5	TRBJ2-7	TRBD1	-	TGTGCCAGCAGTAGGGACAGGGGACGTAGAGGCGAGCAGTACTTC	CASSRDRGRRGEQYF
TRBV28	TRBJ1-5	-	-	TGTGCCAGCAGTCCCGGGGGAGATAATCAGCCCCAGCATTTT	CASSPGGDNQPQHF
TRBV18	TRBJ2-1	-	-	TGTGCCAGCTCACCCCCCCGAGGGGGCTCCTACAATGAGCAGTTCTTC	CASSPPRGGSYNEQFF
TRBV6-5	TRBJ1-1	-	-	TGTGCCAGCAGTTACTCCGGCAGGGGAGGTGAAGCTTTCTTT	CASSYSGRGGEAFF
TRBV13	TRBJ2-3	-	-	TGTGCCAGCACCTCCTCTGGCAGGGACACAGATACGCAGTATTTT	CASTSSGRDTDTQYF
TRBV5-1	TRBJ2-7	TRBD2	-	TGCGCCAGCAGCTGGACTAGCGGGACCTACGAGCAGTACTTC	CASSWTSGTYEQYF
TRBV19	TRBJ2-3	TRBD2	-	TGTGCCAGTAGTAGAGACAGCGGGAGGACAACAGATACGCAGTATTTT	CASSRDSGRTTDTQYF
TRBV7-2	TRBJ2-7	-	once	TGTGCCAGCAGCCCCCCCGGATTGTTCTCCTACGAGCAGTACTTC	CASSPPGLFSYEQYF
TRBV18	TRBJ2-2	TRBD1	-	TGTGCCAGCTCACCACCGGGACAGGGCATTACCGGGGAGCTGTTTTTT	CASSPPGQGITGELFF
TRBV27	TRBJ2-2	TRBD2	-	TGTGCCAGCAGTTCCAGCGGGAGATCCACCGGGGAGCTGTTTTTT	CASSSSGRSTGELFF
TRBV4-2	TRBJ2-3	TRBD2	-	TGTGCCAGCAGCCAAGTTGCGTCTAGCGGGGCGAACACAGATACGCAGTATTTT	CASSQVASSGANTDTQYF
TRBV10-3	TRBJ2-2	TRBD2	-	TGTGCCATCAGTGACCTAGCGGGGGGGCTTGCCGGGGAGCTGTTTTTT	CAISDLAGGLAGELFF
TRBV11-2	TRBJ2-2	TRBD1	-	TGTGCCAGCAGCTTAGGACAGGGGTGGAGCGGGGAGCTGTTTTTT	CASSLGQGWSGELFF
TRBV6-5	TRBJ2-7	-	-	TGTGCCAGCAGTTACTCGATAGGAGGGCTCTACGAGCAGTACTTC	CASSYSIGGLYEQYF
TRBV23-1	TRBJ1-1	-	-	TGCGCCAGCACCGGCGGTCGTCCGGGACAATTAATTTTGACTGAAGCTTTCTTT	CASTGGRPGQLILTEAFF
TRBV7-3	TRBJ1-1	-	-	TGTGCCAGCTCAATGGGGGACACTGAAGCTTTCTTT	CASSMGDTEAFF
TRBV6-1	TRBJ2-7	-	once	TGTGCCAGCAGTGTACAGGGATCACCCTACGAGCAGTACTTC	CASSVQGSPYEQYF
TRBV5-8	TRBJ2-7	TRBD1	-	TGTGCCAGCAGCACTGGGACAGGGCAACCCTACGAGCAGTACTTC	CASSTGTGQPYEQYF
TRBV25-1	TRBJ2-7	TRBD1	-	TGTGCCAGCAGTGAATCGAGGAGGGGACAGGGCGACGAGCAGTACTTC	CASSESRRGQGDEQYF
TRBV5-1	TRBJ2-3	-	-	TGCGCCAGCAGCTCGAAGTGGGGAATGGCAGATACGCAGTATTTT	CASSSKWGMADTQYF
TRBV10-3	TRBJ2-2	-	-	TGTGCCATCAGTGAGTCCCCGAACACCGGGGAGCTGTTTTTT	CAISESPNTGELFF
TRBV18	TRBJ2-7	TRBD1	-	TGTGCCAGCTCACCAACGGACAGGGGACTCTACGAGCAGTACTTC	CASSPTDRGLYEQYF
TRBV7-8	TRBJ2-7	-	-	TGTGCCGGTACGGAGGACTACGAGCAGTACTTC	CAGTEDYEQYF
TRBV7-2	TRBJ1-2	-	-	TGTGCCAGCAGCTTAGCGGCGGGATCAGGTTATGGCTACACCTTC	CASSLAAGSGYGYTF
TRBV2	TRBJ1-6	-	few	TGTGCCGGCGCTTGGCCCCTCCACTTT	CAGAWPLHF
TRBV10-3	TRBJ2-5	TRBD1	few	TGTGCCACCCAGGGACAGGGGGGAGAGACCCAGTACTTC	CATQGQGGETQYF
TRBV7-9	TRBJ1-4	TRBD1	-	TGTGCCAGCAGCCGGGGGGACAGTGATAATGAAAAACTGTTTTTT	CASSRGDSDNEKLFF
TRBV7-4	TRBJ1-5	TRBD1	-	TGTGCCAGCAGCTTAGGGACAGGGATCAATCAGCCCCAGCATTTT	CASSLGTGINQPQHF
TRBV27	TRBJ1-2	-	-	TGTGCCAGCAGTTTTTCAAAGGGGCTGGATGGCTACACCTTC	CASSFSKGLDGYTF
TRBV27	TRBJ1-2	-	-	TGTGCCAGCAGTTTCCTAGGCGGGAGCTACACCTTC	CASSFLGGSYTF
TRBV5-4	TRBJ2-5	-	-	TGTGCCAGCAGCTTGAGTACAGATCAAGAGACCCAGTACTTC	CASSLSTDQETQYF
TRBV10-1	TRBJ2-7	-	-	TGCGCCAGCAGATCAGGGCCCGTGATGTACGAGCAGTACTTC	CASRSGPVMYEQYF
TRBV10-2	TRBJ2-2	-	-	TGCGCCAGCAACGGGGTTTCGGGGGAGCTGTTTTTT	CASNGVSGELFF
TRBV2	TRBJ2-7	TRBD2	-	TGTGCCAGCAGTGAGTGGACTAGCGGGGGCTCCTACGAGCAGTACTTC	CASSEWTSGGSYEQYF
TRBV6-4	TRBJ2-3	-	-	TGTGCCAGCAGTGAGCAGGGGAGCACAGATACGCAGTATTTT	CASSEQGSTDTQYF
TRBV20-1	TRBJ1-4	-	-	TGCAGTGCCCTGGACGAAAAACTGTTTTTT	CSALDEKLFF
TRBV27	TRBJ2-5	-	-	TGTGCCAGCAGTTTCCAGGAGACCCAGTACTTC	CASSFQETQYF
TRBV14	TRBJ2-2	-	-	TGTGCCAGCAGCCAAGATAGAATGGGACGGCTGAACACCGGGGAGCTGTTTTTT	CASSQDRMGRLNTGELFF
TRBV18	TRBJ2-4	TRBD1	-	TGTGCCAGCTCACCGGGACAGAAACGTATGCTAGCCAAAAACATTCAGTACTTC	CASSPGQKRMLAKNIQYF
TRBV7-2	TRBJ2-5	-	once	TGTGCCAGCAGCTTAAGAACAGGGCTCCGGGAGACCCAGTACTTC	CASSLRTGLRETQYF